The T cell receptor beta chain described here comes from a study of CD8+CD57+ T cells in acquired aplastic anemia. This clonotype has just a few counts. Genomic DNA provided the template from which TCR beta VDJ and CDR3 profiles were obtained. TCRdb itself ran the reads through MiXCR, one entry per CDR3 protein. In the table there are about half a million distinct CDR3 sequences, more than 25% of which are singletons. With V trimmed by 1 base and J by 2 bases, 8 bases remained unmatched. Looked up from germline, CDR1 is SGHRS and CDR2 is YFSETQ. The length of the CDR3 is 16 residues. Sequencing involved patients with CD8+CD57+ cell expansion previously shown by flow cytometry.

The V gene is TRBV5-1, the J gene TRBJ2-7, with TRBD1 matching over 8 bases. The sequencing input was sorted CD4+, CD8+, or CD8+CD57+ T cells (not recorded which) from PBMCs. This TCR was recovered from a human donor with aplastic anemia. The CDR3 loop reads CASSLNSDRAAYEQYF. The CDR3 nucleotides read TGCGCCAGCAGCTTGAATTCGGACAGGGCGGCCTACGAGCAGTACTTC.